A selection of T cell receptor beta chains follows, all from one sample in a study of breast tumors, draining lymph nodes, adjacent tissues. TCRdb re-called the multiplex PCR reads with MiXCR, one entry per CDR3 protein. The sample carries around 250,000 distinct CDR3 sequences, less than 40% recorded once. Specimen: axillary lymph node tissue. These receptors were obtained from a female donor with breast cancer. Some clones in this sample may be carry-over from other donors' samples. Each CDR3 is given with its conserved first and last residue. D genes are given only for firm matches. Clone size is given for some rows only: seen once, a few or many times, or a class if the clone is expanded.

j_call: TRBJ1-2; d_call: .; clone_size: .; v_call: TRBV24-1; cdr3_nt: TGTGCTCCAGAGCTCAGGTCAGGGCTCTATGGCTACACCTTC; cdr3_aa: CAPELRSGLYGYTF
j_call: TRBJ2-3; d_call: .; clone_size: many; v_call: TRBV7-2; cdr3_nt: TGTGCCAGCAGCCCCTCGGGCGATACGCAGTATTTT; cdr3_aa: CASSPSGDTQYF
j_call: TRBJ1-4; d_call: .; clone_size: .; v_call: TRBV18; cdr3_nt: TGTGCCAGCTCACCGGTAGGGGGAGGACGATCTCAAAAACTGTTTTTT; cdr3_aa: CASSPVGGGRSQKLFF
j_call: TRBJ2-7; d_call: .; clone_size: .; v_call: TRBV6-6; cdr3_nt: TGTGCCAGCCGGATCCAGGGCTACGAGCAGTACTTC; cdr3_aa: CASRIQGYEQYF
j_call: TRBJ2-2; d_call: .; clone_size: many; v_call: TRBV20-1; cdr3_nt: TGCAGTGCTAGCTCCCGGAGGGAATCCGGGGAGCTGTTTTTT; cdr3_aa: CSASSRRESGELFF
j_call: TRBJ1-5; d_call: .; clone_size: .; v_call: TRBV4-2; cdr3_nt: TGTGCCAGCAGCCAGACTAGCGGGGGGCCCCAGCATTTT; cdr3_aa: CASSQTSGGPQHF
j_call: TRBJ2-3; d_call: TRBD1; clone_size: few; v_call: TRBV10-3; cdr3_nt: TGTGCCATCAGTGAAGGCAGGGGGATAGATACGCAGTATTTT; cdr3_aa: CAISEGRGIDTQYF
j_call: TRBJ1-3; d_call: .; clone_size: .; v_call: TRBV6-5; cdr3_nt: TGTGCCAGCACCCTATCTGGGGGCTCTGGAAACACCATATATTTT; cdr3_aa: CASTLSGGSGNTIYF
j_call: TRBJ2-3; d_call: .; clone_size: many; v_call: TRBV2; cdr3_nt: TGTGCCAGCAGTGAATCGTGGGCAGATACGCAGTATTTT; cdr3_aa: CASSESWADTQYF
j_call: TRBJ1-5; d_call: .; clone_size: many; v_call: TRBV7-9; cdr3_nt: TGTGCCAGCAGCTTAGCGCAGAATCAGCCCCAGCATTTT; cdr3_aa: CASSLAQNQPQHF